This T cell receptor (beta chain) comes out of a study of blood T cells in healthy people across ages. Whole-study context: About one barcoded beta molecule per two T cells was the capture yield of template switching.

Then a second PCR, running about 7 to 11 cycles, was carried out with a sample-barcoded 5' primer and a J-beta primer mix. In TCRdb, the 5' RACE reads were re-called with MiXCR into one record per CDR3 protein. The repertoire consists of 550,000 to 750,000 distinct CDR3 sequences, with more than 20% occurring once and the leading ten covering approximately 3.7%. CDR1 and CDR2 (germline): SGHRS, YFSETQ. The V end was cut by 2 bases, the J end by 0 bases, with 12 bases between. The CDR3 sequence is 16 residues long. This receptor was identified in a man in his 70s in good health. Input material: blood. The chain recombines TRBV5-1 with TRBJ2-1; D call uncertain. CDR3 in amino acids: CASSLELSSSYNEQFF. CDR3 nucleotide sequence: TGCGCCAGCAGCTTAGAGCTCAGTAGCTCCTACAATGAGCAGTTCTTC.